The next 22 T cell receptor beta chains were all read from a single sample in a study of cytotoxic CD8 clonotypes in ibrutinib-treated CLL. The data were produced by immunoSEQ multiplex PCR, yet TCRdb's version contains in-frame clones alone and is incomplete. The repertoire consists of about 140,000 clones, with approximately 80% occurring once and the leading ten covering approximately 7.6%. Sequencing was performed on PBMCs, taken after 36 months of ibrutinib treatment. Receptor source: a human donor with chronic lymphocytic leukemia.

V and J are TRBV4-1 and TRBJ1-5; perhaps TRBD1 as D (6 bases). CDR3 length: 14 residues. V was pared by 5 bases and J by 6 bases, with 14 bases between. Germline V lookup: CDR1 MGHRA, CDR2 YSYEKL. The CDR3 DNA follows: TGCGCCAGCAGCGCACCACAGGGTAGTCAGCCCCAGCATTTT. Protein: CASSAPQGSQPQHF.

This sequence joins TRBV9 and TRBJ2-7, with a possible D match to TRBD2 (5 bases). Per the germline V gene, CDR1 is SGDLS and CDR2 is YYNGEE. V was clipped by 6 bases and J by 6 bases, with 13 bases between them. The CDR3 totals 12 residues. The CDR3 spells CASTPEGIEQYF. The CDR3 bases are TGTGCCAGCACCCCCGAGGGCATCGAGCAGTACTTC.

This rearrangement joins TRBV28 to TRBJ1-5; maybe TRBD1 (6 bases). V shed 4 bases and J shed 2 bases, with 12 bases lying between them. Germline-derived CDR1 and CDR2 are MDHEN and SYDVKM. The CDR3 covers 15 residues. The CDR3 nucleotides read TGTGCCAGCAGTTACCTAGCAGGGGGCAATCAGCCCCAGCATTTT. This translates into CASSYLAGGNQPQHF.

The V gene is TRBV27, the J gene TRBJ1-1; D gene unclear. Germline V gene data show CDR1 as MNHEY and CDR2 as SMNVEV (reference sequence). The CDR3 contains 13 residues. The V end lost 3 bases, the J end lost 3 bases, and 8 bases lay between the germline ends. CDR3 coding DNA: TGTGCCAGCAGTTTGAGGGCCTACACTGAAGCTTTCTTT. Protein product: CASSLRAYTEAFF.

The V and J genes are TRBV4-2 and TRBJ2-3, with D hard to call. V lost 0 bases to trimming and J lost 6 bases, with 16 bases between them. Germline V CDR1 and CDR2: LGHNA, YNFKEQ. The CDR3 covers 16 residues. CDR3: CASSQEGVGRLDTQYF. The CDR3 bases are TGTGCCAGCAGCCAAGAGGGTGTAGGTCGTTTGGATACGCAGTATTTT.

The V call is TRBV18, the J call TRBJ1-1; no firm D call. Deletions cut 8 bases from V and 0 bases from J, with 7 bases between. CDR1 and CDR2 (germline): KGHSH, LQKENI. The CDR3 extends over 12 amino acids. In DNA, the CDR3 is TGTGCCAGCGCCCACCTGAACACTGAAGCTTTCTTT. Encoded protein: CASAHLNTEAFF.

V gene TRBV19 combines with J gene TRBJ2-3; 8 bases agree with TRBD1. This CDR3 is built from 17 residues. Germline V gives CDR1 LNHDA, CDR2 SQIVND (reference sequence). The ends lost 7 bases at V and 4 bases at J; junction bases unmatched: 16. The CDR3 loop reads CASTTRPGTGFADTQYF. DNA for the CDR3: TGTGCCAGTACCACACGGCCCGGGACAGGTTTTGCAGATACGCAGTATTTT.

CDR3 protein: CATSRDTALSSYEQYF. CDR3 DNA sequence: TGTGCCACCAGCAGAGATACGGCCCTTAGCTCCTACGAGCAGTACTTC. J is TRBJ2-7 and V is TRBV15, with unresolved D. The CDR3 consists of 16 residues. Trimming cost V 0 bases and J 0 bases, with 12 bases left between them. Germline V lookup: CDR1 LNHNV, CDR2 YYDKDF (reference sequence). The full variable domain, rest sourced from reference TRBV15 and TRBJ2-7, is DAMVIQNPRYQVTQFGKPVTLSCSQTLNHNVMYWYQQKSSQAPKLLFHYYDKDFNNEADTPDNFQSRRPNTSFCFLDIRSPGLGDTAMYLCATSRDTALSSYEQYFGPGTRLTVT.

The chain recombines TRBV10-3 with TRBJ2-1, with TRBD1 matching 10 bases. Germline loops: CDR1 ENHRY, CDR2 SYGVKD. The length of the CDR3 is 17 residues. The trim removed 11 bases at V and 2 bases at J, leaving 15 bases unmatched. The DNA for the CDR3 is TGTGCCGCCTCCGAGACAGGGGGCAGGAAAACCTACAATGAGCAGTTCTTC. As protein: CAASETGGRKTYNEQFF.

The chain is built from TRBV30 and TRBJ1-4; D uncertain. The CDR3 loop spans 17 amino acids. The germline V gene has CDR1 GTSNPN and CDR2 SVGIG (reference sequence). V dropped 0 bases and J dropped 4 bases, with 18 bases sitting between them. The CDR3 DNA reads TGTGCCTGGAGTGTACAAGGCAGTGGTCGGATTAATGAAAAACTGTTTTTT. It specifies CAWSVQGSGRINEKLFF.

The chain is built from TRBV7-3 and TRBJ1-1; D uncertain. Germline CDR1 is SGHTA and CDR2 is FQGTGA. The length of the CDR3 is 14 residues. The V gene lost 3 bases and the J gene lost 1 base, with 9 bases spanning the gap. CDR3 loop: CASSFLGGNTEAFF. The CDR3 nucleotides read TGTGCCAGCAGCTTTTTGGGCGGGAACACTGAAGCTTTCTTT.

The chain recombines TRBV5-5 with TRBJ1-5; D might be TRBD1 (6 bases). There are 13 residues in the CDR3. Germline-derived CDR1 and CDR2 are SGHKS and YYEKEE (reference sequence). Trimming took 4 bases from V and 6 from J, leaving 11 bases between them. The CDR3 protein is CASSVGGSQPQHF. CDR3 coding DNA: TGTGCCAGCAGCGTGGGGGGCAGTCAGCCCCAGCATTTT. Together with reference TRBV5-5 and TRBJ1-5, the CDR3 gives the full variable domain: DAGVTQSPTHLIKTRGQQVTLRCSPISGHKSVSWYQQVLGQGPQFIFQYYEKEERGRGNFPDRFSARQFPNYSSELNVNALLLGDSALYLCASSVGGSQPQHFGDGTRLSIL.

This clone was counted a few times. This chain uses TRBV7-9 with TRBJ2-6; unclear D gene. This CDR3 is 13 amino acids long. Germline V gene data show CDR1 as SEHNR and CDR2 as FQNEAQ (reference sequence). Trimming left V 6 bases short and J 0 bases short, with 3 bases between. The CDR3 here is CASSFSGANVLTF. The CDR3 DNA reads TGTGCCAGCAGTTTCTCTGGGGCCAACGTCCTGACTTTC.

The chain has TRBV29-1 and TRBJ1-1; 8 bases match TRBD1. Germline V gene lookup returns CDR1 SQVTM and CDR2 ANQGSEA. This CDR3 region has 14 residues. The V segment lost 6 bases and the J segment 6 bases; nucleotides outside the gene matches: 12. The CDR3 here is CSVQRQGTWAEAFF. In DNA form, the CDR3 reads TGCAGCGTCCAACGACAGGGGACTTGGGCTGAAGCTTTCTTT.

DNA for the CDR3: TGTGCCAGCGGACAGGGGTTTTCAGATACGCAGTATTTT. Its translation: CASGQGFSDTQYF. The chain links TRBV2 to TRBJ2-3; 9 nucleotides align to TRBD1. Germline V gene sequence: CDR1 SNHLY, CDR2 FYNNEI. The length of the CDR3 is 13 residues. Germline trimming cut 8 bases from V and 4 bases from J; bases unmatched to any gene: 4. The complete variable domain, with remaining parts taken from reference TRBV2 and TRBJ2-3, reads EPEVTQTPSHQVTQMGQEVILRCVPISNHLYFYWYRQILGQKVEFLVSFYNNEISEKSEIFDDQFSVERPDGSNFTLKIRSTKLEDSAMYFCASGQGFSDTQYFGPGTRLTVL.

As DNA, the CDR3 is TGTGCCAGCAGCTTAGCGGGACAGAGCTCTGGAAACACCATATATTTT. Translating gives CASSLAGQSSGNTIYF. The rearrangement joins TRBV7-9 to TRBJ1-3, with 7 bases that match TRBD1. Germline-derived CDR1 and CDR2 are SEHNR and FQNEAQ (reference sequence). J was trimmed by 0 bases and V by 0 bases; bases with no gene match: 2. There are 16 residues in the CDR3.

The chain links TRBV14 to TRBJ2-3; 7 nucleotides align to TRBD2. Germline CDR1 is SGHDN and CDR2 is FVKESK. The CDR3 is made up of 13 amino acids. Trimming cost V 3 bases and J 3 bases; bases outside gene matches: 0. The CDR3 is CASSQRGTDTQYF. In nucleotides, the CDR3 is TGTGCCAGCAGCCAGCGGGGGACAGATACGCAGTATTTT.

The chain recombines TRBV25-1 with TRBJ1-1; D possibly corresponds to TRBD1 (5 bases). This CDR3 has 15 amino acids. V dropped 8 bases and J dropped 1 base, with 17 bases sitting between them. Germline-derived CDR1 and CDR2 are MGHDK and SYGVNS. CDR3 amino acids: CASAVAGIPNTEAFF. As DNA, the CDR3 is TGTGCCAGCGCCGTCGCAGGGATCCCGAACACTGAAGCTTTCTTT. The full variable domain, rest sourced from reference TRBV25-1 and TRBJ1-1, is EADIYQTPRYLVIGTGKKITLECSQTMGHDKMYWYQQDPGMELHLIHYSYGVNSTEKGDLSSESTVSRIRTEHFPLTLESARPSHTSQYLCASAVAGIPNTEAFFGQGTRLTVV.

V usage is TRBV19 and J usage is TRBJ1-5; 8 bases line up with TRBD1. V lost 4 bases, J lost 2 bases, and 4 bases stayed unmatched. The CDR3 is made up of 15 amino acids. The V gene's germline CDR1 is LNHDA and CDR2 SQIVND (reference sequence). The CDR3 DNA sequence: TGTGCCAGTAGTAGAGACAGGGGCGGCAATCAGCCCCAGCATTTT. Translated: CASSRDRGGNQPQHF.

The chain uses TRBV6-5 and TRBJ1-2; 7 bases map to TRBD1. CDR3 length equals 15 residues. The J segment lost 3 bases and the V segment lost 0 bases, leaving 4 bases of the junction unmatched. Germline V CDR1 and CDR2: MNHEY, SVGAGI. The CDR3 DNA reads as TGTGCCAGCAGTTACTCGTGGCAGGGGGACTATGGCTACACCTTC. Amino acids: CASSYSWQGDYGYTF.

The J gene is TRBJ1-5, the V gene TRBV27; unclear D gene. CDR1 and CDR2 (germline): MNHEY, SMNVEV (reference sequence). V was trimmed by 5 bases and J by 5 bases, leaving 4 bases between them. The CDR3 has 11 amino acids. The CDR3 is CASSQYQPQHF. The CDR3 DNA sequence: TGTGCCAGCAGTCAATATCAGCCCCAGCATTTT.

This clone was seen only a few times. In DNA form, the CDR3 reads TGTGCCAGCACCTCCGGGACAGGGGGCAGATGGACTGAAGCTTTCTTT. It encodes CASTSGTGGRWTEAFF. This chain joins TRBV28 and TRBJ1-1; 12 bases fit TRBD1. Germline V gene lookup returns CDR1 MDHEN and CDR2 SYDVKM. The CDR3 spans 16 residues. V lost 7 bases, J lost 5 bases, and 11 bases stayed unmatched.